The 5 T cell receptor beta chains given below trace back to one sample, sequenced in a study of Graves' ophthalmopathy and Graves' hyperthyroidism. TCR beta CDR3 regions were amplified from RNA transcripts. Investigators did first-round RT-PCR with HTBI primers, then second-round multiplex PCR. TCRdb reprocessed the multiplex PCR reads via MiXCR and lists one record per CDR3 protein. This table has more than 300,000 distinct CDR3 sequences, approximately 18% appearing once. Material: peripheral blood. Receptors were obtained from an adult woman with stable Graves' hyperthyroidism.

This clonotype was seen a few times. The chain is built from TRBV27 and TRBJ1-1; D uncertain. V lost 1 base, J lost 4 bases, and 16 bases lay in between. The CDR3 is made up of 16 amino acids. Germline CDR1 and CDR2: MNHEY and SMNVEV (reference sequence). The CDR3 nucleotides read TGTGCCAGCAGTTTATTCCCGGCGGGTTCAGGCACTGAAGCTTTCTTT. Translating it yields CASSLFPAGSGTEAFF.

This rearrangement joins TRBV7-2 to TRBJ2-7; possible D gene TRBD2, 5 bases. CDR1 is SGHTA and CDR2 is FQGNSA in the germline V gene. Trimming left V 3 bases short and J 0 bases short, with 9 bases between. The CDR3 runs 14 residues. The DNA of the CDR3 is TGTGCCAGCAGCTTCCGACTAAGCTCCTACGAGCAGTACTTC. This codes for CASSFRLSSYEQYF.

V and J are TRBV4-1 and TRBJ1-6; D call uncertain. The ends were cut back, 1 base at V and 5 bases at J, with 6 bases in the middle. Germline values: CDR1 MGHRA, CDR2 YSYEKL. This CDR3 region has 14 residues. The CDR3 region is CASSQGPNNSPLHF. In DNA form, the CDR3 reads TGCGCCAGCAGCCAAGGACCAAATAATTCACCCCTCCACTTT.

The table lists this clonotype with many counts. This chain uses TRBV20-1 with TRBJ2-5, with 13 nucleotides matching TRBD2. The CDR3 has 15 residues. Trimming took 3 bases from V and 9 from J; bases not matched to a gene: 10. In germline, CDR1 is DFQATT, CDR2 SNEGSKA (reference sequence). Here the CDR3 DNA reads TGCAGTGCTAGGACTAGCGGGAGGACCGGGAGTGCCCAGTACTTC. It is translated as CSARTSGRTGSAQYF.

Turning to this clonotype: A much larger clone sits a single nucleotide away, making a read error possible. The genes are TRBV29-1 and TRBJ2-2, with D tentatively TRBD1 or TRBD2 (6 bases each). The CDR3 has 15 residues. Germline CDR1 SQVTM, CDR2 ANQGSEA. The CDR3 nucleotides read TGCAGCGTTGATGGAGGGGGTTCCGTTACCGGGGAGCTGTGTTTT. Residues: CSVDGGGSVTGELCF.